These 28 T cell receptor beta chains came from one sample sequenced in a study of blood T cell repertoires in COVID-19 (dated by TCRdb to about 2020). Library preparation was by the immunoSEQ multiplex PCR assay. TCRdb took this table from immuneACCESS and kept in-frame rearrangements with V and J called. Such tables lack part of the clones; where checked against another copy, unresolved V genes explain under half of the gap, and the rest is unexplained. The sample table records roughly 250,000 clones; 81% of these occur just once. The ten largest clones add up to around 2.9% of the sample. The specimen was peripheral blood. The source of these receptors is a woman in her sixties with active or convalescent COVID-19.

The chain is built from TRBV4-3 and TRBJ2-2, with TRBD1 matching 7 bases. Trimming cost V 0 bases and J 4 bases; bases outside gene matches: 8. The CDR3 has 17 amino acids. Germline V gene sequence: CDR1 LGHNA, CDR2 YSLEER. The CDR3 region has the DNA TGCGCCAGCAGCCAAGATCCAGGGGGTTTTGGCACCGGGGAGCTGTTTTTT. This encodes CASSQDPGGFGTGELFF.

This chain links TRBV7-9 with TRBJ2-3; no reliable D call. There are 12 residues in the CDR3. Trimming removed 11 bases from V and 0 bases from J, with 9 bases in between. Germline V CDR1 and CDR2: SEHNR, FQNEAQ (reference sequence). The CDR3 sequence: CAFQFSTDTQYF. DNA of the CDR3: TGTGCCTTCCAGTTTAGCACAGATACGCAGTATTTT.

The chain links TRBV6-5 to TRBJ1-2, with 7 bases fitting TRBD1. Trimming cost V 6 bases and J 5 bases; bases outside gene matches: 9. This CDR3 is built from 14 residues. Looked up from germline, CDR1 is MNHEY and CDR2 is SVGAGI. The CDR3 here is CASRNAGTAYGYTF. CDR3 sequence (DNA): TGTGCCAGCAGAAACGCTGGGACAGCTTATGGCTACACCTTC.

This chain connects TRBV9 to TRBJ1-1; TRBD1 matches 12 bases. CDR1 and CDR2 from the germline V gene are SGDLS and YYNGEE. This CDR3 spans 18 amino acids. Germline trimming cut 4 bases from V and 6 bases from J; bases unmatched to any gene: 16. CDR3 sequence reads: CASSRGRDRGQDVPEAFF. The DNA for the CDR3 is TGTGCCAGCAGCCGGGGACGGGACAGGGGGCAAGATGTCCCTGAAGCTTTCTTT.

This rearrangement joins TRBV19 to TRBJ1-5; 10 bases align to TRBD1. CDR3 length equals 15 residues. V was pared by 2 bases and J by 7 bases, with 5 bases of the junction left unmatched. Germline V CDR1 and CDR2: LNHDA, SQIVND (reference sequence). The CDR3 sequence: CASSIRDRGGQPQHF. As DNA, the CDR3 is TGTGCCAGTAGTATACGGGACAGGGGAGGGCAGCCCCAGCATTTT.

The chain joins TRBV10-3 to TRBJ2-7; 8 bases match TRBD2. The junction had 8 bases not matched to a gene; V was cut back by 1 base and J by 3 bases. Germline loops: CDR1 ENHRY, CDR2 SYGVKD. This CDR3 has 16 residues. This chain's CDR3 is CAISEYRAGASYEQYF. The CDR3 nucleotides are TGTGCCATCAGTGAGTATCGAGCGGGGGCCAGCTACGAGCAGTACTTC.

This chain connects TRBV15 to TRBJ1-1, with 7 bases aligning to TRBD1. Trimming at V came to 2 bases and at J to 1 base, leaving 4 bases not matched to a gene. This CDR3 is 15 amino acids long. Germline CDR1 is LNHNV and CDR2 is YYDKDF (reference sequence). The CDR3 DNA sequence: TGTGCCACCAGCAGAACGAACAGGGGGAACACTGAAGCTTTCTTT. Encoded protein: CATSRTNRGNTEAFF.

The gene calls are TRBV29-1 and TRBJ2-5; 7 bases map to TRBD2. This CDR3 contains 13 residues. The V gene's germline CDR1 is SQVTM and CDR2 ANQGSEA. The J segment lost 5 bases and the V segment lost 6 bases, leaving 9 bases of the junction unmatched. The CDR3 DNA is TGCAGCGTAAGCGGGACTTTATGGGAGACCCAGTACTTC. Protein: CSVSGTLWETQYF.

The CDR3 coding sequence is TGTGCCAGCAGCTACGGGACAGGGACGTACGAGCAGTACTTC. This codes for CASSYGTGTYEQYF. The V and J genes are TRBV7-8 and TRBJ2-7; 9 bases map to TRBD1. J gave up 4 bases and V 4 bases, and 5 bases lay outside the gene matches. There are 14 residues in the CDR3. Per germline, CDR1 SGHVS and CDR2 FQNEAQ. The variable domain in full, completed from reference TRBV7-8 and TRBJ2-7, reads GAGVSQSPRYKVAKRGQDVALRCDPISGHVSLFWYQQALGQGPEFLTYFQNEAQLDKSGLPSDRFFAERPEGSVSTLKIQRTQQEDSAVYLCASSYGTGTYEQYFGPGTRLTVT.

There are a few counts of this clone. The chain combines TRBV19 with TRBJ2-1; D perhaps matches TRBD2 (7 bases). V gave up 3 bases and J gave up 2 bases, with 20 bases separating them. This CDR3 spans 18 amino acids. Germline values: CDR1 LNHDA, CDR2 SQIVND (reference sequence). CDR3 coding DNA: TGTGCCAGTAGTATGTTCTTCCCTCCCGGGGGGCCCTACAATGAGCAGTTCTTC. Its translation is CASSMFFPPGGPYNEQFF.

This clone showed up just a few times. This chain uses TRBV18 with TRBJ1-6; TRBD1 aligns across 7 bases. With 4 bases clipped from V and 7 bases from J, the junction kept 7 bases outside the gene matches. Germline values: CDR1 KGHSH, CDR2 LQKENI. This CDR3 contains 15 residues. In DNA, the CDR3 is TGTGCCAGCTCACAGGGAATACAGGGGAATTCACCCCTCCACTTT. Translation gives CASSQGIQGNSPLHF.

On this clone itself: Distinct nucleotide sequences in the sample also encode this CDR3. This chain connects TRBV19 to TRBJ1-3; D is uncertain. This CDR3 region has 14 residues. From germline, CDR1 is LNHDA and CDR2 SQIVND (reference sequence). V was trimmed by 3 bases and J by 4 bases, leaving 10 bases between them. DNA of the CDR3: TGTGCCAGTAGTATTCGGGGATCAGGAAACACCATATATTTT. This translates into CASSIRGSGNTIYF.

The V and J genes are TRBV19 and TRBJ2-1; D is uncertain. This CDR3 is 12 amino acids long. V was clipped by 5 bases and J by 7 bases, with 9 bases between them. Germline V gives CDR1 LNHDA, CDR2 SQIVND (reference sequence). The CDR3, as DNA: TGTGCCAGTAGTTCCTCTGTAAATGAGCAGTTCTTC. This translates into CASSSSVNEQFF.

The genes are TRBV27 and TRBJ2-1, with D tentatively TRBD2 (6 bases). This CDR3 is 14 amino acids long. V gave up 4 bases and J gave up 7 bases, with 14 bases separating them. Germline-derived CDR1 and CDR2 are MNHEY and SMNVEV (reference sequence). The DNA of the CDR3 is TGTGCCAGCAGTTCAGCGGGCCTGGGGAATGAGCAGTTCTTC. It codes for CASSSAGLGNEQFF.

The J gene is TRBJ1-2, the V gene TRBV4-3, with D perhaps TRBD1 (5 bases). Germline V gene sequence: CDR1 LGHNA, CDR2 YSLEER. V lost 1 base and J lost 2, with 11 bases in between. This CDR3 has 15 residues. CDR3: CASSQATGGNYGYTF. CDR3 nucleotides: TGCGCCAGCAGCCAAGCCACAGGCGGCAACTATGGCTACACCTTC.

The genes are TRBV30 and TRBJ1-4; possibly TRBD1 for D (6 bases). The germline V gene encodes CDR1 GTSNPN and CDR2 SVGIG (reference sequence). V shed 7 bases and J shed 8 bases, with 11 bases lying between them. The CDR3 has 11 residues. Here the CDR3 reads CAFRGREKLFF. CDR3 bases: TGTGCCTTCAGGGGCCGAGAAAAACTGTTTTTT.

The chain joins TRBV30 to TRBJ2-1; no definite D call. Between the trimmed V and J ends, which lost 0 bases and 2 bases, there was a span of 5 bases. Germline CDR1 is GTSNPN and CDR2 is SVGIG (reference sequence). CDR3 length equals 13 residues. This CDR3 reads CAWSVAAYNEQFF. CDR3 bases: TGTGCCTGGAGTGTAGCCGCCTACAATGAGCAGTTCTTC.

This chain joins TRBV27 and TRBJ1-5; 10 nucleotides line up with TRBD1. The CDR3 is 16 residues long. V was pared by 5 bases and J by 6 bases, with 10 bases of the junction left unmatched. Germline V gene data show CDR1 as MNHEY and CDR2 as SMNVEV (reference sequence). The CDR3 sequence: CASSPWGQGLGQPQHF. As DNA, the CDR3 is TGTGCCAGCAGTCCATGGGGACAGGGGCTCGGTCAGCCCCAGCATTTT.

This chain joins TRBV5-1 and TRBJ1-2, with 7 bases that match TRBD1. This CDR3 spans 13 amino acids. After removal of 2 bases from V and 13 bases from J, the junction contained 11 bases not matched to a gene. Looked up from germline, CDR1 is SGHRS and CDR2 is YFSETQ. The CDR3 nucleotides read TGCGCCAGCAGCTTAGACAGGGCTCAAACGGGCACCTTC. Its protein is CASSLDRAQTGTF.

J is TRBJ1-1 and V is TRBV2; the D is unclear. Trimming stripped 5 bases from V and 8 bases from J, with 15 bases between. Germline V gene lookup returns CDR1 SNHLY and CDR2 FYNNEI. The CDR3 totals 13 residues. As DNA, the CDR3 is TGTGCCAGCAGTACGTGGAGTACCACCGAAGCTTTCTTT. This sequence encodes CASSTWSTTEAFF.

This chain uses TRBV12-5 with TRBJ2-7; D is unresolved. V lost 10 bases and J 3 bases, leaving 13 bases between the germline ends. This CDR3 has 12 residues. Germline V gene data show CDR1 as LGHNT and CDR2 as FRNRAP. The CDR3 sequence is CATATDHYEQYF. CDR3 DNA sequence: TGTGCTACGGCGACTGACCACTACGAGCAGTACTTC.

The CDR3 sequence: CAISDRERGQYF. In DNA form, the CDR3 reads TGTGCCATCAGTGATAGAGAGCGGGGGCAGTACTTC. This chain joins TRBV10-3 and TRBJ2-7; 7 bases line up with TRBD2. CDR1 and CDR2 (germline): ENHRY, SYGVKD. The CDR3 spans 12 residues. J lost 9 bases, V lost 3 bases, and 5 bases had no gene match.

This clone was observed a single time. V usage is TRBV6-6 and J usage is TRBJ1-4, with 9 positions matching TRBD1. The germline V gene encodes CDR1 MNHNY and CDR2 SVGAGI (reference sequence). The CDR3 has 16 residues. The V and J ends lost 6 bases and 5 bases, in that order; junction bases with no gene match: 10. The CDR3 reads CASSRDRASRNEKLFF. CDR3 nucleotides: TGTGCCAGCAGCCGGGACAGGGCATCACGAAATGAAAAACTGTTTTTT.

The chain employs TRBV11-3 and TRBJ2-2; 9 bases are shared with TRBD2. V trimming: 7 bases; J trimming: 5 bases; junction bases outside the gene matches: 11. The CDR3 length is 16 residues. Germline V gene lookup returns CDR1 SGHNT and CDR2 YENEEA. As DNA, the CDR3 is TGTGCCAGCACTTATTCCGGGACTAGCACAACCGGGGAGCTGTTTTTT. Amino acid sequence: CASTYSGTSTTGELFF. The complete variable domain, with remaining parts taken from reference TRBV11-3 and TRBJ2-2, reads EAGVVQSPRYKIIEKKQPVAFWCNPISGHNTLYWYLQNLGQGPELLIRYENEEAVDDSQLPKDRFSAERLKGVDSTLKIQPAELGDSAVYLCASTYSGTSTTGELFFGEGSRLTVL.

This clone showed up just a few times. The chain uses TRBV4-2 and TRBJ2-1, with D tentatively TRBD1 (5 bases). The CDR3 is 16 residues long. The V and J ends lost 4 bases and 0 bases respectively, with 13 bases between them. Germline V gene lookup returns CDR1 LGHNA and CDR2 YNFKEQ. This CDR3 is CASSLQALSSYNEQFF. The DNA for the CDR3 is TGTGCCAGCAGCCTACAGGCCCTGAGCTCCTACAATGAGCAGTTCTTC.

This chain links TRBV20-1 with TRBJ1-5; 10 bases are a match to TRBD1. V lost 3 bases to trimming and J lost 4 bases; unmatched junction nucleotides: 6. Germline V lookup: CDR1 DFQATT, CDR2 SNEGSKA (reference sequence). CDR3 length: 15 amino acids. CDR3 sequence reads: CSASQPGQGNQPQHF. The CDR3 region has the DNA TGCAGTGCTAGTCAACCGGGACAGGGGAATCAGCCCCAGCATTTT.

Turning to this clone: Other DNA sequences in the sample encode the same CDR3. This chain connects TRBV7-8 to TRBJ1-1, with 10 bases lining up with TRBD1. Looked up from germline, CDR1 is SGHVS and CDR2 is FQNEAQ. Unmatched junction bases numbered 7, after V lost 4 bases and J lost 2 bases. The CDR3 covers 16 residues. As DNA, the CDR3 is TGTGCCAGCAGCTCCCGGGACAGGGGAAGTAACACTGAAGCTTTCTTT. This gives the protein CASSSRDRGSNTEAFF.

The V call is TRBV10-3, the J call TRBJ1-4; 8 nucleotides line up with TRBD1. The CDR3 sequence is 16 residues long. The junction had 7 bases not matched to a gene; V was cut back by 0 bases and J by 7 bases. Germline lookup yields CDR1 ENHRY and CDR2 SYGVKD. The CDR3 reads CAISESLLDRGEKLFF. The CDR3 DNA reads TGTGCCATCAGTGAGTCTTTATTAGACAGGGGTGAAAAACTGTTTTTT.